These 11 T cell receptor beta chains came from one sample sequenced in a study of CD8+ T cells in alopecia areata. TCR sequencing used cDNA made by reverse transcription of extracted RNA. Assay used: immunoSEQ multiplex PCR; TCRdb lists only in-frame clones, some missing. The sample yields 110,000 to 150,000 clones, roughly three fifths seen once. Specimen: CD4+ T cells sorted from blood, collected at week 0. Source of these receptors: a human donor with alopecia areata.

The V and J genes are TRBV27 and TRBJ1-6; D ambiguous. Trimming took off 4 bases at V and 3 bases at J, with 13 bases between the two ends. CDR3 length: 16 amino acids. Germline CDR1 MNHEY, CDR2 SMNVEV (reference sequence). CDR3 in DNA: TGTGCCAGCAGTTCGGATAGACTTAACTATAATTCACCCCTCCACTTT. Protein sequence: CASSSDRLNYNSPLHF.

The chain recombines TRBV29-1 with TRBJ1-4; D remains ambiguous. This CDR3 region has 13 residues. CDR1 and CDR2 from the germline V gene are SQVTM and ANQGSEA. V shed 6 bases and J shed 6 bases, with 14 bases lying between them. CDR3 protein: CSVENARDEKLFF. DNA of the CDR3: TGCAGCGTGGAGAATGCGCGGGATGAAAAACTGTTTTTT.

This chain connects TRBV9 to TRBJ2-5, with D possibly being TRBD1 (6 bases). Trimming cost V 0 bases and J 5 bases, with 17 bases left between them. Per germline, CDR1 SGDLS and CDR2 YYNGEE. The CDR3 has 16 residues. CDR3 residues: CASSVGVGGRQETQYF. The CDR3 region has the DNA TGTGCCAGCAGCGTAGGTGTAGGGGGACGGCAGGAGACCCAGTACTTC.

This clone was seen a few times. In DNA form, the CDR3 reads TGCAGCGTTCGGGGGGCAGGTAACACAGATACGCAGTATTTT. This sequence encodes CSVRGAGNTDTQYF. This chain uses TRBV29-1 with TRBJ2-3, with D maybe TRBD2 (7 bases). Germline V gene sequence: CDR1 SQVTM, CDR2 ANQGSEA. This CDR3 has 14 amino acids. Between the trimmed V and J ends, which lost 5 bases and 2 bases, there was a span of 14 bases.

The genes are TRBV14 and TRBJ1-6; 10 nucleotides align to TRBD1. CDR3 size: 17 residues. Per the germline V gene, CDR1 is SGHDN and CDR2 is FVKESK. V lost 5 bases, J lost 6 bases, and 10 bases stayed unmatched. The CDR3 nucleotides read TGTGCCAGCAGCGCCAAGATATGGGACAGGGGTAATTCACCCCTCCACTTT. Residues: CASSAKIWDRGNSPLHF.

This clone has more than one count but fewer than ten. The chain carries TRBV11-2 and TRBJ2-1, with a possible D match to TRBD2 (7 bases). CDR1 SGHAT and CDR2 FQNNGV come from the germline V gene. The CDR3 consists of 15 residues. The germline V and J ends were trimmed by 5 bases and 6 bases, with 17 bases remaining between them. The CDR3 nucleotides read TGTGCCAGCAGCCGGGCGCAGGGGAGGGGCAATGAGCAGTTCTTC. Residues: CASSRAQGRGNEQFF.

This clone has just a few counts. This chain links TRBV10-3 with TRBJ2-5; tentative D call: TRBD2 (8 bases). CDR3 size: 15 residues. From germline, CDR1 is ENHRY and CDR2 SYGVKD. V gave up 5 bases and J gave up 5 bases, with 18 bases separating them. CDR3 in amino acids: CAISPQGTSLETQYF. The CDR3 DNA reads TGTGCCATCAGTCCACAGGGGACTAGTTTGGAGACCCAGTACTTC.

V and J are TRBV30 and TRBJ1-6, with D hard to call. Per germline, CDR1 GTSNPN and CDR2 SVGIG (reference sequence). The CDR3 totals 13 residues. V was trimmed by 2 bases and J by 9 bases, leaving 11 bases between them. CDR3: CAWSWQESSPLHF. Here the CDR3 DNA reads TGTGCCTGGAGTTGGCAGGAATCTTCACCCCTCCACTTT.

This clone showed up just once. The rearrangement joins TRBV7-9 to TRBJ2-7, with 15 bases identical to TRBD2. The CDR3 extends over 18 amino acids. From germline, CDR1 is SEHNR and CDR2 FQNEAQ (reference sequence). V trimming: 5 bases; J trimming: 1 base; junction bases outside the gene matches: 9. This CDR3 reads CASSPPGLAGGGSYEQYF. CDR3 coding DNA: TGTGCCAGCAGCCCCCCGGGACTAGCGGGGGGCGGGTCCTACGAGCAGTACTTC.

In this sample, this clone turned up once. The genes are TRBV11-2 and TRBJ1-2, with D uncertain. Germline CDR1 and CDR2: SGHAT and FQNNGV. V gave up 3 bases and J gave up 3 bases, with 2 bases separating them. The CDR3 loop spans 11 amino acids. This CDR3 reads CASSLDYGYTF. In nucleotides, the CDR3 is TGTGCCAGCAGCTTGGACTATGGCTACACCTTC.

V gene TRBV9 combines with J gene TRBJ1-1; D is undetermined. V was trimmed by 0 bases and J by 6 bases, leaving 12 bases between them. The CDR3 consists of 14 residues. CDR1 and CDR2 (germline): SGDLS, YYNGEE. Here the CDR3 reads CASSVVQLGSEAFF. CDR3 DNA: TGTGCCAGCAGCGTAGTTCAGCTTGGATCTGAAGCTTTCTTT.